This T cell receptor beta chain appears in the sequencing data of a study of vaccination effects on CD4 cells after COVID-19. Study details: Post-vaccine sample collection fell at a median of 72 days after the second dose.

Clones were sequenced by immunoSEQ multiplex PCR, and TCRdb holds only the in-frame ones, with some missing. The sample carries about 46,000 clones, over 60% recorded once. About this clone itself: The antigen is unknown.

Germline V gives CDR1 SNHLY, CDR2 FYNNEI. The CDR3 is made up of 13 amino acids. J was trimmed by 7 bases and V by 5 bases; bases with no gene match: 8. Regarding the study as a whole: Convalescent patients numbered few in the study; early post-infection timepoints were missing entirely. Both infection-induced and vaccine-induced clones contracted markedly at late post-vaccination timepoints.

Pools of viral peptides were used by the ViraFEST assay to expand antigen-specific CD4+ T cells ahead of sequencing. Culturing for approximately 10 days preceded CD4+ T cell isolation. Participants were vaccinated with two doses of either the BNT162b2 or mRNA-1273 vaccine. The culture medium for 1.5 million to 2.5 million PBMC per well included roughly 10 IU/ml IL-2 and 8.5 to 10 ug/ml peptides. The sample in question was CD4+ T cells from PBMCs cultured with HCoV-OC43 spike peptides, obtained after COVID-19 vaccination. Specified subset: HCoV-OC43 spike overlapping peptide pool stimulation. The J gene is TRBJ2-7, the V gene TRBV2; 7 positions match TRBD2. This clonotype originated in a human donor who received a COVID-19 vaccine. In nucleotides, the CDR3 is TGTGCCAGCAGTCAAGGGGAGGGGAGAGAGCAGTACTTC. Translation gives CASSQGEGREQYF. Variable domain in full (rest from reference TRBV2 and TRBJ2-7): EPEVTQTPSHQVTQMGQEVILRCVPISNHLYFYWYRQILGQKVEFLVSFYNNEISEKSEIFDDQFSVERPDGSNFTLKIRSTKLEDSAMYFCASSQGEGREQYFGPGTRLTVT.